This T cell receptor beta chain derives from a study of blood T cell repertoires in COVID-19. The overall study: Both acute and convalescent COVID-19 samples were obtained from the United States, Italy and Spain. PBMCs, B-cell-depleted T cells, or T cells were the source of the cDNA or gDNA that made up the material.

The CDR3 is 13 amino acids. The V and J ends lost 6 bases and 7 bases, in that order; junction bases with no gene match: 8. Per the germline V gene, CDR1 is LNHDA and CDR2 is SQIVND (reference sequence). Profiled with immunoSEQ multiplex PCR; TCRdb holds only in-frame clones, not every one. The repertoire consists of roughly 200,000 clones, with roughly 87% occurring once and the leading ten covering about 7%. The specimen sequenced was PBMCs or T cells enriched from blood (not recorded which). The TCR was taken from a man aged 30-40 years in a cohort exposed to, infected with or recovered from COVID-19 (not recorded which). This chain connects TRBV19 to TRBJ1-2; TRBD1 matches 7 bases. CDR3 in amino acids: CASSPDRVSGYTF. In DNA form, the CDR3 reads TGTGCCAGTAGCCCTGACAGGGTTAGTGGCTACACCTTC.